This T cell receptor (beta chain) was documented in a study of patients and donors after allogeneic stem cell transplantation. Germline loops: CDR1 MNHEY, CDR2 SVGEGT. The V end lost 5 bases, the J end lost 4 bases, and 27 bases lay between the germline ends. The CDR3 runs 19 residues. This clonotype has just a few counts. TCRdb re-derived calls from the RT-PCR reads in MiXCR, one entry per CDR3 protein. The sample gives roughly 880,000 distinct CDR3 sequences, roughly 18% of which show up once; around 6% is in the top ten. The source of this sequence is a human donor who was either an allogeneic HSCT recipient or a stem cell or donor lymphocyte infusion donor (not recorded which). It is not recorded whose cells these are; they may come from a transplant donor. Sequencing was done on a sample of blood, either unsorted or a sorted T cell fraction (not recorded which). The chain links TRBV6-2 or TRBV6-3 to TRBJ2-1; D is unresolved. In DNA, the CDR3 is TGTGCCAGCAGTCCTAGAGGTGTCAGAGCGAGATGGGGATACAATGAGCAGTTCTTC. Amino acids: CASSPRGVRARWGYNEQFF.